This T cell receptor beta chain was observed in a study of cytomegalovirus exposure and HLA in healthy donors. Study results and limitations: CMV serostatus was the sole immune exposure information available. Likely technical artifact: a cluster of highly shared sequence variants.

Looked up from germline, CDR1 is MDHEN and CDR2 is SYDVKM. The J segment lost 2 bases and the V segment lost 5 bases, leaving 3 bases of the junction unmatched. The CDR3 runs 14 residues. Of note for this clone: Its antigen remains unidentified.

Primers for the PCR totalled 60 Vbeta and 13 Jbeta. This table comes from immunoSEQ multiplex PCR, and its TCRdb copy is limited to in-frame clones, with some not included. In the table there are 150,000 to 200,000 clones, 80% to 85% of which are singletons. The sequence came from a woman aged 40 to 49 in good health and CMV-seronegative. The sample was PBMCs. The chain combines TRBV28 with TRBJ1-3; 7 nucleotides agree with TRBD1. The CDR3 bases are TGTGCCAGCAGTCTGGGACAGCCTGGAAACACCATATATTTT. This codes for CASSLGQPGNTIYF.